This T cell receptor (beta chain) was captured by sequencing in a study of T cells expressing NK-cell markers. TCRdb reprocessed the 5' RACE reads, keeping one entry per CDR3 protein, no DNA. Its listing shows 350,000 to 500,000 distinct CDR3 sequences. This CDR3 has 13 residues. Germline V CDR1 and CDR2: DFQATT, SNEGSKA (reference sequence). The chain has TRBV20-1 and TRBJ1-6; TCRdb selects TRBD1, and the lack of DNA leaves this call unchecked. This clonotype originated in a woman between 18 and 69 years old in good health. Sequences were obtained from blood T cells: a sorted CD56 or NKG2C T cell subset, CD4+ or CD8+ T cells, or bulk PBMC T cells (not recorded which). The CDR3 spells CSASDKRGSPLHF.